This entry describes one TCR beta chain. Its matching antigen is unknown. These data come from a study of T-cell memory formation after mild COVID-19. Study-level findings and limits: Clones that shrank (day 15 to 85) were balanced CD4/CD8, whereas later expanders leaned CD4+.

One entry per CDR3 protein results from TCRdb running MiXCR on the 5' RACE reads. The sample yields 470,000 or so distinct CDR3 sequences, around a quarter seen once. The V and J ends lost 5 bases and 2 bases respectively, with 7 bases between them. This CDR3 contains 14 residues. The germline gives CDR1 MRHNA, CDR2 SNTAGT. This TCR came from an adult woman who had mild COVID-19 (a few samples of this study predate the infection). Cell type and time point are not known. The source material was PBMCs or a T cell subset sorted from them (not recorded which). The chain is built from TRBV6-4 and TRBJ2-6; D gene uncertain. CDR3 in amino acids: CASSPKTGANVLTF. The CDR3 bases are TGTGCCAGCAGTCCCAAGACTGGGGCCAACGTCCTGACTTTC.